This T cell receptor beta chain appears in the sequencing data of a study of T cells after yellow fever vaccination. Germline V gene lookup returns CDR1 MNHNS and CDR2 SASEGT. The CDR3 is 14 amino acids. V was pared by 6 bases and J by 4 bases, with 4 bases of the junction left unmatched. 5'RACE template switching generated TCR cDNA, adding a universal primer site and UMIs. Via MiXCR, TCRdb re-called the 5' RACE reads, giving one row per CDR3 protein. The sample records roughly 50,000 distinct CDR3 sequences, 6% to 8% being singletons. This clonotype was found many times. The TCR was taken from a man aged 18 to 29 who received the YFV17D yellow fever vaccine. The sample in question was CD8+ T cells sorted from PBMCs, obtained roughly 14 days after the first yellow fever vaccination. This chain joins TRBV6-1 and TRBJ2-7; TRBD1 matches 12 bases. The CDR3 DNA reads as TGTGCCAGCAGCTGGGGACAGGGGGCTTACGAGCAGTACTTC. Protein product: CASSWGQGAYEQYF.